This TCR beta chain was obtained from a study of cytomegalovirus exposure and HLA in healthy donors. Worth noting for this clone: The antigen remains unidentified.

Points from the study as a whole: Accounts indicate the classifier identified cytomegalovirus status with strong specificity and sensitivity.

The V end was cut by 4 bases, the J end by 4 bases, with 14 bases between. Germline assignment: CDR1 LNHDA and CDR2 SQIVND (reference sequence). This CDR3 has 15 amino acids. PCR used 60 Vbeta primers and 13 Jbeta primers. The method was immunoSEQ multiplex PCR; TCRdb's version includes in-frame clones alone and lacks a portion of them. This sample has about 160,000 clones; around 80% occur once, and the top ten carry about 4.5%. This TCR was recovered from a man aged 25-45 years in good health and CMV-seronegative. The rearrangement uses TRBV19 and TRBJ1-5; D is unclear. Sequences were obtained from PBMCs. CDR3 residues: CASSTGPRGNQPQHF. CDR3 DNA sequence: TGTGCCAGTAGTACCGGCCCGCGGGGTAATCAGCCCCAGCATTTT.